Listed below are T cell receptor beta chains from one sample, sequenced in a study of blood T cell repertoires in COVID-19. The table came from immunoSEQ multiplex PCR; TCRdb's copy has only in-frame clones and leaves some out. This sample carries hundreds of thousands of clones, roughly nine tenths of them seen once, and the ten largest clones take nearly 6.5%. Sequenced: PBMCs or T cells enriched from blood (not recorded which). Receptor source: a woman in her 30s with acute COVID-19. Both conserved end residues are part of each CDR3. D genes are given only for firm matches. Only some rows state a clone size, as once, few, many or a class for expanded clones.

J gene: TRBJ1-6
V gene: TRBV19
D gene: NA
clone size: NA
CDR3 DNA: TGTGCCAGTAGTATCACCGGGACACTAAATTCACCCCTCCACTTT
CDR3 protein: CASSITGTLNSPLHF

J gene: TRBJ1-5
V gene: TRBV27
D gene: NA
clone size: NA
CDR3 DNA: TGTGCCAGCAGTTTATCCAGTAATAGCAATCAGCCCCAGCATTTT
CDR3 protein: CASSLSSNSNQPQHF

J gene: TRBJ1-1
V gene: TRBV28
D gene: TRBD1
clone size: NA
CDR3 DNA: TGTGCCAGCAGTTTGGGACAGTATCGGAAGGCTTTCTTT
CDR3 protein: CASSLGQYRKAFF

J gene: TRBJ2-7
V gene: TRBV5-1
D gene: NA
clone size: NA
CDR3 DNA: TGCGCCAGCAGCTTGGCCCCCGGGAGCGAGCAGTACTTC
CDR3 protein: CASSLAPGSEQYF

J gene: TRBJ1-1
V gene: TRBV7-9
D gene: NA
clone size: NA
CDR3 DNA: TGTGCCAGCAGCTACTACACTGAAGCTTTCTTT
CDR3 protein: CASSYYTEAFF

J gene: TRBJ1-5
V gene: TRBV19
D gene: NA
clone size: NA
CDR3 DNA: TGTGCCAGTACGCCCCACGCGGGGGAAACCCGAATGGCGAAGCCCCAGCATTTT
CDR3 protein: CASTPHAGETRMAKPQHF

J gene: TRBJ2-7
V gene: TRBV5-1
D gene: TRBD2
clone size: NA
CDR3 DNA: TGCGCCAGCAGCTTGCCGGGGGGGACATACGAGCAGTACTTC
CDR3 protein: CASSLPGGTYEQYF

J gene: TRBJ1-1
V gene: TRBV19
D gene: NA
clone size: NA
CDR3 DNA: TGTGCCAGCAGGGAGAGGGACTCCCTGGGAACTGAAGCTTTCTTT
CDR3 protein: CASRERDSLGTEAFF

J gene: TRBJ2-5
V gene: TRBV6-5
D gene: NA
clone size: once
CDR3 DNA: TGTGCCACCTCTAGCGTTGGTGAGACCCAGTACTTC
CDR3 protein: CATSSVGETQYF

J gene: TRBJ1-2
V gene: TRBV9
D gene: NA
clone size: NA
CDR3 DNA: TGTGCCAGCAGCGCCCGGGACATTAACTATGGCTACACCTTC
CDR3 protein: CASSARDINYGYTF

J gene: TRBJ2-1
V gene: TRBV5-3
D gene: NA
clone size: NA
CDR3 DNA: TGTGCCAGAAGCCTGCAGCCACAGAATGAGCAGTTCTTC
CDR3 protein: CARSLQPQNEQFF

J gene: TRBJ2-7
V gene: TRBV27
D gene: NA
clone size: NA
CDR3 DNA: TGTGCCAGCAGTTTCGGGGTTGGCTACGAGCAGTACTTC
CDR3 protein: CASSFGVGYEQYF

J gene: TRBJ2-5
V gene: TRBV7-3
D gene: NA
clone size: NA
CDR3 DNA: TGTGCCAGCAGCTCTACGCAGGCGGAGGTTCTGGTGAATCAGACCCAGTACTTC
CDR3 protein: CASSSTQAEVLVNQTQYF